A single sample is the source of the 11 T cell receptor beta chains below, sequenced in a study of T cell changes during pregnancy in multiple sclerosis. TCRdb's table, derived via immunoSEQ multiplex PCR, lists solely in-frame clones and lacks some. This sample yields about 50,000 clones, of which 92% are seen a single time; approximately 0.61% belongs to the top ten. The source was CD4+ T cells from peripheral blood mononuclear cells, collected after pregnancy. These receptors came from a female donor in good health, enrolled as a control in a pregnancy study.

V gene TRBV30 combines with J gene TRBJ1-2, with D unclear. The germline gives CDR1 GTSNPN, CDR2 SVGIG (reference sequence). This CDR3 region has 17 residues. Deletions cut 5 bases from V and 3 bases from J, with 25 bases between. DNA of the CDR3: TGTGCCTGGGAGGGATTTGATCGATCGAGGGCTTACTATGGCTACACCTTC. This sequence encodes CAWEGFDRSRAYYGYTF.

V and J are TRBV6-6 and TRBJ2-3, with 8 bases that match TRBD2. The V segment lost 1 base and the J segment 4 bases; nucleotides outside the gene matches: 7. Germline CDR1 is MNHNY and CDR2 is SVGAGI (reference sequence). The CDR3 is made up of 16 amino acids. The DNA of the CDR3 is TGTGCCAGCAGTTACTGGGCCGGGAGGGTCGCAGATACGCAGTATTTT. Encoded protein: CASSYWAGRVADTQYF.

The chain combines TRBV7-9 with TRBJ2-5, with 7 bases matching TRBD1. The V gene end was trimmed by 0 bases and the J gene end by 0 bases; junction bases not matched to a gene: 7. Germline V gene sequence: CDR1 SEHNR, CDR2 FQNEAQ (reference sequence). The CDR3 length is 17 residues. CDR3 sequence: CASSLAAGGTNQETQYF. The CDR3 DNA is TGTGCCAGCAGCTTAGCGGCAGGGGGTACAAACCAAGAGACCCAGTACTTC.

This clone has more than one count but fewer than ten. The rearrangement links TRBV30 to TRBJ1-1; a possible D gene is TRBD1 (5 bases). This CDR3 contains 12 residues. Trimming shortened V by 4 bases and J by 5 bases, and 11 bases separated the two germline ends. Germline lookup yields CDR1 GTSNPN and CDR2 SVGIG (reference sequence). The CDR3 loop reads CAWTQGGTEAFF. The DNA of the CDR3 is TGTGCCTGGACGCAGGGAGGAACTGAAGCTTTCTTT.

The chain recombines TRBV4-1 with TRBJ2-3; D possibly corresponds to TRBD2 (6 bases). Trimming removed 3 bases from V and 0 bases from J, with 19 bases in between. Germline values: CDR1 MGHRA, CDR2 YSYEKL. The CDR3 has 18 amino acids. This CDR3 is CASSHQHVLAASTDTQYF. The CDR3 DNA follows: TGCGCCAGCAGCCACCAGCACGTCTTAGCGGCAAGCACAGATACGCAGTATTTT.

The V and J genes are TRBV5-5 and TRBJ2-7; 7 positions match TRBD1. The CDR3 runs to 15 residues. V lost 5 bases, J lost 3 bases, and 11 bases stayed unmatched. From germline, CDR1 is SGHKS and CDR2 YYEKEE (reference sequence). CDR3 coding DNA: TGTGCCAGCAGTTCCACCGGGACAGCAAGCTACGAGCAGTACTTC. This sequence encodes CASSSTGTASYEQYF.

The chain combines TRBV27 with TRBJ1-1; 7 nucleotides align to TRBD1. The V gene end was trimmed by 2 bases and the J gene end by 4 bases; junction bases not matched to a gene: 4. Germline V gene lookup returns CDR1 MNHEY and CDR2 SMNVEV (reference sequence). This CDR3 has 14 residues. The CDR3 is CASSLEAGGTEAFF. In DNA form, the CDR3 reads TGTGCCAGCAGTTTAGAGGCAGGGGGCACTGAAGCTTTCTTT.

CDR3 in amino acids: CSVRGLISTDTQYF. CDR3 DNA: TGCAGCGTCCGAGGACTGATTAGCACAGATACGCAGTATTTT. The V call is TRBV29-1, the J call TRBJ2-3; a possible D gene is TRBD2 (5 bases). This CDR3 is built from 14 residues. With 6 bases removed from V and 0 bases from J, the gap between germline ends came to 13 bases. CDR1 SQVTM and CDR2 ANQGSEA come from the germline V gene.

The rearrangement links TRBV4-2 to TRBJ2-2, with TRBD1 matching 9 bases. The CDR3 loop spans 18 amino acids. J gave up 4 bases and V 1 base, and 10 bases lay outside the gene matches. Germline V lookup: CDR1 LGHNA, CDR2 YNFKEQ. The chain's CDR3 is CASSQGAGQGVLTGELFF. The CDR3 DNA is TGTGCCAGCAGCCAAGGGGCGGGACAGGGAGTTCTCACCGGGGAGCTGTTTTTT.

This clone was recorded once. The chain couples TRBV7-9 to TRBJ2-7, with 9 bases that match TRBD1. Trimming removed 5 bases from V and 5 bases from J; junction bases left unmatched: 13. Germline CDR1 and CDR2: SEHNR and FQNEAQ (reference sequence). The CDR3 is 16 residues long. Here the CDR3 DNA reads TGTGCCAGCAGCGGAGTGGACAGGGGAAACGGAGACGAGCAGTACTTC. It encodes CASSGVDRGNGDEQYF.

This clone was found once. This sequence joins TRBV27 and TRBJ2-3; 7 positions agree with TRBD1. Germline CDR1 reads MNHEY; CDR2 reads SMNVEV (reference sequence). After removal of 6 bases from V and 2 bases from J, the junction contained 8 bases not matched to a gene. This CDR3 is 15 amino acids long. The CDR3, as DNA: TGTGCCAGCAGAGCCAGGGGGAGCTACACAGATACGCAGTATTTT. As protein: CASRARGSYTDTQYF.